The 7 T cell receptor beta chains listed next were all sequenced from one sample in a study of blood T cell repertoires in COVID-19. Sequencing was performed with immunoSEQ multiplex PCR; in TCRdb, only in-frame clones are kept and a portion is missing. The sample yields 150,000 to 200,000 clones, 70% to 90% seen once. Sequenced sample: peripheral blood. Receptor source: a woman of 80 years or more with COVID-19, enrolled during active disease.

The chain joins TRBV14 to TRBJ2-5; 9 bases are shared with TRBD2. After removal of 4 bases from V and 4 bases from J, the junction contained 4 bases not matched to a gene. The CDR3 covers 14 residues. From germline, CDR1 is SGHDN and CDR2 FVKESK. For the CDR3, the DNA is TGTGCCAGCAGCCCCAGCGGGAGGTTAGAGACCCAGTACTTC. Its protein product is CASSPSGRLETQYF.

This clone occurred once. This sample includes further DNA sequences coding for the same CDR3. This chain joins TRBV12-3 or TRBV12-4 and TRBJ1-5; D is unclear. Trimming cost V 6 bases and J 4 bases, with 7 bases left between them. This CDR3 is built from 12 residues. CDR3 nucleotide sequence: TGTGCCAGCAGCTGGGCAAATCAGCCCCAGCATTTT. Its translation: CASSWANQPQHF.

This CDR3 is CASSGSARQSGYTF. The CDR3, as DNA: TGTGCCAGCAGTGGCTCTGCCAGGCAATCTGGCTACACCTTC. This chain joins TRBV28 and TRBJ1-2; D not certain. The CDR3 runs 14 residues. CDR1 and CDR2 (germline): MDHEN, SYDVKM. V was trimmed by 5 bases and J by 7 bases, leaving 17 bases between them.

V usage is TRBV5-1 and J usage is TRBJ1-2; 7 nucleotides agree with TRBD1. The ends lost 3 bases at V and 5 bases at J; junction bases unmatched: 4. CDR1 and CDR2 (germline): SGHRS, YFSETQ. The CDR3 runs to 13 residues. Here the CDR3 DNA reads TGCGCCAGCAGCTCCCAGGGGGAGTATGGCTACACCTTC. Translating it yields CASSSQGEYGYTF.

The chain has TRBV5-5 and TRBJ1-6; D is undetermined. Germline V gene sequence: CDR1 SGHKS, CDR2 YYEKEE (reference sequence). The CDR3 length is 14 residues. Trimming shortened V by 0 bases and J by 4 bases, and 5 bases separated the two germline ends. This CDR3 is CASSLESYNSPLHF. In DNA form, the CDR3 reads TGTGCCAGCAGCTTGGAGAGTTATAATTCACCCCTCCACTTT.

V and J are TRBV18 and TRBJ2-7; D possibly corresponds to TRBD2 (6 bases). V lost 2 bases and J lost 6, with 11 bases in between. CDR1 is KGHSH, CDR2 LQKENI, per germline. The CDR3 has 13 amino acids. The CDR3: CASSPRLGLEQYF. The CDR3 nucleotides are TGTGCCAGCTCACCAAGACTAGGCCTCGAGCAGTACTTC. Supplemented by reference TRBV18 and TRBJ2-7, the full variable domain reads NAGVMQNPRHLVRRRGQEARLRCSPMKGHSHVYWYRQLPEEGLKFMVYLQKENIIDESGMPKERFSAEFPKEGPSILRIQQVVRGDSAAYFCASSPRLGLEQYFGPGTRLTVT.

The chain carries TRBV27 and TRBJ1-4, with TRBD1 identical over 7 bases. The ends lost 6 bases at V and 8 bases at J; junction bases unmatched: 15. The CDR3 contains 16 residues. CDR1 and CDR2 (germline): MNHEY, SMNVEV (reference sequence). CDR3 protein: CASSPLTGTAAEKLFF. The CDR3 DNA reads TGTGCCAGCAGCCCCCTTACCGGGACAGCCGCCGAAAAACTGTTTTTT.